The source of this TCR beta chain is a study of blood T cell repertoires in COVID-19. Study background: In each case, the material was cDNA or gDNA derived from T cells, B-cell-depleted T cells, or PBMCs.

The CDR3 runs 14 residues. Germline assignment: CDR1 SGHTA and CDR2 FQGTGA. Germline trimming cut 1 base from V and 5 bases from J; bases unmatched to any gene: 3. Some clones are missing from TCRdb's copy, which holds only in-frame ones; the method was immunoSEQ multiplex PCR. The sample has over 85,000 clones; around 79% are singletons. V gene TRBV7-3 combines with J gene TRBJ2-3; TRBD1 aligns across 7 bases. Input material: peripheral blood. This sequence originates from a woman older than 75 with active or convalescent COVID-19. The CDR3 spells CASSLRQGLDTQYF. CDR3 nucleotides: TGTGCCAGCAGCTTAAGACAGGGTTTAGATACGCAGTATTTT. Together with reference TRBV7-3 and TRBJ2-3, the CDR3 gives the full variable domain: GAGVSQTPSNKVTEKGKYVELRCDPISGHTALYWYRQSLGQGPEFLIYFQGTGAADDSGLPNDRFFAVRPEGSVSTLKIQRTERGDSAVYLCASSLRQGLDTQYFGPGTRLTVL.